This TCR beta chain appears in the sequencing data of a study of shared clonotypes between healthy human individuals. Turning to the study itself: The cohort had two women and a few men, ages 18 to 49.

Profiled with immunoSEQ multiplex PCR; TCRdb holds only in-frame clones, not every one. The table has around 1.9 million clones, about 94% seen once. Naive CD8 cells lacked CD45RO, underwent positive selection for CCR7 and left out terminally differentiated effector memory CD45RA+ cells. All participating donors were Caucasian adults from Nashville, Tennessee. V lost 6 bases and J lost 5, with 11 bases in between. Germline V lookup: CDR1 PRHDT, CDR2 FYEKMQ (reference sequence). The CDR3 is 13 residues long. Sequenced sample: naive CD8+ T cells from PBMCs. The V call is TRBV13, the J call TRBJ2-1; perhaps TRBD2 as D (5 bases). This TCR derives from a man aged 18 to 29 in good health. Some clones in this sample may be carry-over from other donors' samples. This chain's CDR3 is CASSGGLNNEQFF. In DNA, the CDR3 is TGTGCCAGCAGTGGAGGCTTGAACAATGAGCAGTTCTTC.